The next 9 T cell receptor beta chains were all read from a single sample in a study of control samples from healthy donors and cancer patients. Using immunoSEQ multiplex PCR, the repertoire was profiled, and TCRdb retains in-frame clones only, with some absent. In the table there are about 150,000 clones, about 89% of which are singletons. The sample taken for sequencing was blood. These receptors were collected from a man under 40 in good health.

J is TRBJ2-2 and V is TRBV9, with 9 bases aligning to TRBD2. CDR3 length: 16 residues. V shed 4 bases and J 3 bases; nucleotides not matched to a gene: 7. Germline lookup yields CDR1 SGDLS and CDR2 YYNGEE. CDR3 amino acids: CASSQRLAEHTGELFF. The CDR3 DNA is TGTGCCAGCAGCCAGCGACTAGCGGAGCACACCGGGGAGCTGTTTTTT.

CDR3: CASSPGQSYEQYF. CDR3 coding DNA: TGTGCCAGCAGTCCAGGACAGTCCTACGAGCAGTACTTC. The chain joins TRBV6-2 or TRBV6-3 to TRBJ2-7, with a possible D match to TRBD1 (6 bases). The CDR3 has 13 amino acids. CDR1 is MNHEY, CDR2 SVGEGT, per germline. Trimming removed 5 bases at V and 1 base at J, with 9 bases between.

The chain couples TRBV9 to TRBJ2-2, with D possibly matching TRBD2 (7 bases). The CDR3 has 16 amino acids. The V end lost 4 bases, the J end lost 1 base, and 14 bases lay between the germline ends. Germline V gene lookup returns CDR1 SGDLS and CDR2 YYNGEE. This chain's CDR3 is CASSPRGGLNTGELFF. The CDR3 DNA is TGTGCCAGCAGCCCAAGGGGGGGGCTGAACACCGGGGAGCTGTTTTTT.

This chain joins TRBV24-1 and TRBJ2-5; 10 bases are shared with TRBD2. The CDR3 length is 17 residues. The junction had 6 bases not matched to a gene; V was cut back by 3 bases and J by 0 bases. Germline V gives CDR1 KGHDR, CDR2 SFDVKD. Here the CDR3 reads CATSDGTSAIYQETQYF. In DNA, the CDR3 is TGTGCCACCAGTGATGGGACTAGCGCAATTTACCAAGAGACCCAGTACTTC.

The rearrangement uses TRBV19 and TRBJ2-2; 8 positions agree with TRBD2. J lost 6 bases, V lost 3 bases, and 3 bases had no gene match. Looked up from germline, CDR1 is LNHDA and CDR2 is SQIVND (reference sequence). This CDR3 has 14 amino acids. The CDR3, as DNA: TGTGCCAGTAGTATGCGGGAGGCGGCCGGGGAGCTGTTTTTT. Protein sequence: CASSMREAAGELFF.

The rearrangement joins TRBV20-1 to TRBJ2-1; D is unresolved. Trimming took off 5 bases at V and 5 bases at J, with 7 bases between the two ends. The CDR3 length is 11 residues. Germline CDR1 is DFQATT and CDR2 is SNEGSKA (reference sequence). CDR3 region: CSADTDNEQFF. The CDR3 nucleotides read TGCAGTGCTGACACCGACAATGAGCAGTTCTTC.

As for this clone: Its ends do not fully match the called genes, so a read error is possible. The V gene is TRBV12-3 or TRBV12-4, the J gene TRBJ1-1; 11 bases match TRBD1. CDR3 length: 11 residues. The CDR3 region has the DNA TGCCGGACAGGGGGCGATACTGAAGCTTTCTTT. The encoded protein is CRTGGDTEAFF.

The chain combines TRBV7-9 with TRBJ2-3; TRBD2 agrees at 7 bases. The CDR3 totals 18 residues. The V gene end was trimmed by 5 bases and the J gene end by 2 bases; junction bases not matched to a gene: 16. Per the germline V gene, CDR1 is SEHNR and CDR2 is FQNEAQ (reference sequence). DNA of the CDR3: TGTGCCAGCAGCGCCCGCGTTAGGGGAGCGGGGTACACAGATACGCAGTATTTT. It is translated as CASSARVRGAGYTDTQYF.

The V and J genes are TRBV7-9 and TRBJ2-7; 9 nucleotides match TRBD1. The V gene end was trimmed by 2 bases and the J gene end by 2 bases; junction bases not matched to a gene: 4. CDR1 and CDR2 (germline): SEHNR, FQNEAQ (reference sequence). The CDR3 runs 15 residues. CDR3 in DNA: TGTGCCAGCAGCTTATCGGGACAGGGAACCTACGAGCAGTACTTC. Protein: CASSLSGQGTYEQYF.